One and the same sample provided the 27 T cell receptor beta chains below, sequenced in a study of blood T cell repertoires in COVID-19. Measured with immunoSEQ multiplex PCR; TCRdb has only the in-frame clones, and not every one. This sample yields a few hundred thousand clones, of which 70% to 90% are seen a single time; under 15% belongs to the top ten. Sequencing used peripheral blood. The receptors here all came from a woman in her sixties or seventies with acute or convalescent COVID-19.

This sequence joins TRBV9 and TRBJ2-5, with D tentatively TRBD2 (6 bases). The CDR3 is made up of 15 amino acids. Germline V lookup: CDR1 SGDLS, CDR2 YYNGEE. Trimming took 1 base from V and 6 from J, leaving 16 bases between them. The CDR3, as DNA: TGTGCCAGCAGCGTAAGTAGCGGCCCGGCCCAGACCCAGTACTTC. Translation gives CASSVSSGPAQTQYF.

V is TRBV6-2 or TRBV6-3 and J is TRBJ1-5, with 8 positions matching TRBD1. Trimming removed 6 bases from V and 3 bases from J; junction bases left unmatched: 16. The CDR3 runs to 18 residues. Germline V gene sequence: CDR1 MNHEY, CDR2 SVGEGT. CDR3 bases: TGTGCCAGCAGCCCGCGCCGGGTCGGGACAGGCCCCAATCAGCCCCAGCATTTT. As protein: CASSPRRVGTGPNQPQHF.

V gene TRBV27 combines with J gene TRBJ1-2; 9 nucleotides match TRBD1. The V segment lost 5 bases and the J segment 4 bases; nucleotides outside the gene matches: 2. The CDR3 sequence is 13 residues long. The germline CDR1 and CDR2 sequences are MNHEY and SMNVEV (reference sequence). The CDR3 sequence: CASSTGGVYGYTF. The DNA for the CDR3 is TGTGCCAGCAGTACAGGGGGCGTCTATGGCTACACCTTC.

The chain has TRBV27 and TRBJ1-5; perhaps TRBD1 as D (6 bases). The V and J ends lost 4 bases and 6 bases respectively, with 13 bases between them. Germline V gene data show CDR1 as MNHEY and CDR2 as SMNVEV (reference sequence). The CDR3 covers 14 residues. CDR3: CASSSSGTPQPQHF. The CDR3 DNA follows: TGTGCCAGCAGTTCATCCGGGACACCTCAGCCCCAGCATTTT.

The sample holds a few counts of this clone. The chain is built from TRBV4-1 and TRBJ1-1, with a possible D match to TRBD1 (6 bases). Germline CDR1 reads MGHRA; CDR2 reads YSYEKL. V lost 3 bases, J lost 7 bases, and 21 bases lay in between. The CDR3 has 16 residues. The CDR3 here is CASSHWGGLGSDEAFF. CDR3 bases: TGCGCCAGCAGCCATTGGGGGGGCCTAGGGTCTGATGAAGCTTTCTTT.

V is TRBV29-1 and J is TRBJ2-1; 9 bases map to TRBD2. This CDR3 contains 15 residues. The germline gives CDR1 SQVTM, CDR2 ANQGSEA. Trimming at V came to 0 bases and at J to 4 bases, leaving 4 bases not matched to a gene. This CDR3 is CSVEDRAGGYNEQFF. The CDR3, as DNA: TGCAGCGTTGAAGACCGAGCGGGAGGATACAATGAGCAGTTCTTC.

This clone appeared a few times. The CDR3 protein is CATRQGANTEAFF. The CDR3 nucleotides are TGTGCCACCAGACAGGGGGCGAACACTGAAGCTTTCTTT. This rearrangement joins TRBV6-5 to TRBJ1-1, with 10 bases fitting TRBD1. In germline, CDR1 is MNHEY, CDR2 SVGAGI. The CDR3 covers 13 residues. The V segment lost 10 bases and the J segment 1 base; nucleotides outside the gene matches: 3.

The gene calls are TRBV19 and TRBJ1-1; D not certain. The CDR3 length is 15 residues. Germline V gene lookup returns CDR1 LNHDA and CDR2 SQIVND (reference sequence). Trimming pared 3 bases from V and 1 base from J, leaving 12 bases between. CDR3 region: CASSILLYGNTEAFF. Written as DNA, the CDR3 is TGTGCCAGTAGTATTCTGCTATACGGGAACACTGAAGCTTTCTTT.

The V gene is TRBV19, the J gene TRBJ2-5, with D possibly matching TRBD2 (5 bases). Germline V gives CDR1 LNHDA, CDR2 SQIVND (reference sequence). Trimming removed 10 bases at V and 5 bases at J, with 17 bases between. The CDR3 covers 13 residues. The chain's CDR3 is CATGEGRGETQYF. The DNA of the CDR3 is TGTGCCACCGGAGAGGGCCGAGGGGAGACCCAGTACTTC.

The chain is built from TRBV7-2 and TRBJ1-2; D is ambiguous. The germline V and J ends were trimmed by 2 bases and 4 bases, with 11 bases remaining between them. The CDR3 sequence is 14 residues long. Per the germline V gene, CDR1 is SGHTA and CDR2 is FQGNSA. CDR3 sequence (DNA): TGTGCCAGCAGCTTAAAGGCAGACTTCTATGGCTACACCTTC. Translated, it gives CASSLKADFYGYTF. Full variable domain (outside the CDR3, taken from reference TRBV7-2 and TRBJ1-2): GAGVSQSPSNKVTEKGKDVELRCDPISGHTALYWYRQSLGQGLEFLIYFQGNSAPDKSGLPSDRFSAERTGGSVSTLTIQRTQQEDSAVYLCASSLKADFYGYTFGSGTRLTVV.

The chain joins TRBV4-1 to TRBJ2-7, with 7 bases that match TRBD2. Germline values: CDR1 MGHRA, CDR2 YSYEKL. The CDR3 is made up of 14 amino acids. Unmatched junction bases numbered 6, after V lost 1 base and J lost 6 bases. CDR3 bases: TGCGCCAGCAGCCAAGGGGGCGGGAGCATCGAGCAGTACTTC. As protein: CASSQGGGSIEQYF.

J is TRBJ1-5 and V is TRBV24-1; maybe TRBD1 (5 bases). V was pared by 4 bases and J by 7 bases, with 16 bases between. CDR3 length: 15 residues. Germline loops: CDR1 KGHDR, CDR2 SFDVKD. CDR3 DNA: TGTGCCACCAGTGACTCTCAGGGTCCCGGGCAGCCCCAGCATTTT. Translating it yields CATSDSQGPGQPQHF.

The V call is TRBV19, the J call TRBJ1-2; tentative D call: TRBD1 (6 bases). In germline, CDR1 is LNHDA, CDR2 SQIVND (reference sequence). Trimming removed 8 bases from V and 5 bases from J, with 21 bases in between. This CDR3 comprises 15 residues. CDR3 loop: CASRGGGQSTYGYTF. CDR3 in DNA: TGTGCCAGTCGGGGGGGAGGACAGTCCACTTATGGCTACACCTTC.

V is TRBV27 and J is TRBJ2-2, with TRBD2 as a possible D gene (6 bases). The germline V gene encodes CDR1 MNHEY and CDR2 SMNVEV (reference sequence). V gave up 3 bases and J gave up 5 bases, with 13 bases separating them. This CDR3 has 15 residues. CDR3: CASSFAGSGTGELFF. CDR3 sequence (DNA): TGTGCCAGCAGTTTCGCGGGGAGCGGGACCGGGGAGCTGTTTTTT.

The chain carries TRBV28 and TRBJ1-3; tentative D call: TRBD1 (6 bases). Germline assignment: CDR1 MDHEN and CDR2 SYDVKM. With 3 bases removed from V and 7 bases from J, the gap between germline ends came to 13 bases. The CDR3 has 14 residues. The CDR3 DNA reads as TGTGCCAGCAGTTTCATGACAGGTCGCAACACCATATATTTT. Protein product: CASSFMTGRNTIYF.

The chain combines TRBV15 with TRBJ1-2, with D possibly TRBD1 on 5 matching bases. CDR3 length: 14 residues. Per germline, CDR1 LNHNV and CDR2 YYDKDF (reference sequence). The V end lost 3 bases, the J end lost 6 bases, and 14 bases lay between the germline ends. For the CDR3, the DNA is TGTGCCACCAGCAGGGACACCCTTCGAAATGGCTACACCTTC. Protein sequence: CATSRDTLRNGYTF.

This chain links TRBV3-1 (or the pseudogene TRBV3-2) with TRBJ1-4; 9 nucleotides align to TRBD1. The length of the CDR3 is 13 residues. Germline CDR1 and CDR2: LGHDT and YNNKEL (reference sequence). V lost 4 bases, J lost 7 bases, and 1 base stayed unmatched. CDR3 residues: CASSRQGVEKLFF. Written as DNA, the CDR3 is TGTGCCAGCAGCCGACAGGGGGTTGAAAAACTGTTTTTT.

The CDR3 DNA reads TGCGCCAGCAGACCGACCGGGACAGGGCCTTTCGAGCAGTACTTC. Its translation is CASRPTGTGPFEQYF. The chain joins TRBV4-1 to TRBJ2-7, with TRBD1 identical over 9 bases. Germline V gene sequence: CDR1 MGHRA, CDR2 YSYEKL. The length of the CDR3 is 15 residues. J lost 6 bases, V lost 6 bases, and 12 bases had no gene match.

V usage is TRBV28 and J usage is TRBJ2-7; 9 bases are a match to TRBD2. The junction had 16 bases not matched to a gene; V was cut back by 6 bases and J by 7 bases. The CDR3 runs 16 residues. Germline assignment: CDR1 MDHEN and CDR2 SYDVKM. CDR3 nucleotides: TGTGCCAGCAGACCGCCGGGACTAGCCCTGGCTGGAGAGCAGTACTTC. Protein sequence: CASRPPGLALAGEQYF.

The V call is TRBV4-1, the J call TRBJ2-1, with 14 positions matching TRBD2. Trimming removed 3 bases from V and 10 bases from J; junction bases left unmatched: 11. This CDR3 contains 17 residues. Germline V gene data show CDR1 as MGHRA and CDR2 as YSYEKL. The CDR3 reads CASSQARLAGGVWEQFF. DNA of the CDR3: TGCGCCAGCAGCCAGGCACGACTAGCGGGAGGGGTTTGGGAGCAGTTCTTC.

The chain uses TRBV28 and TRBJ1-5; D might be TRBD1 (5 bases). Germline loops: CDR1 MDHEN, CDR2 SYDVKM. The CDR3 has 14 residues. Trimming took 3 bases from V and 5 from J, leaving 11 bases between them. The CDR3 here is CASSFGGGYQPQHF. CDR3 bases: TGTGCCAGCAGTTTCGGGGGAGGTTATCAGCCCCAGCATTTT.

This clone is a singleton in its sample. This CDR3 reads CASSVLANYGYTF. DNA for the CDR3: TGTGCCAGCAGTGTCTTAGCTAACTATGGCTACACCTTC. The chain has TRBV12-3 or TRBV12-4 and TRBJ1-2; D remains unclear. The CDR3 extends over 13 amino acids. V dropped 5 bases and J dropped 0 bases, with 7 bases sitting between them.

This clone has just one count. This rearrangement joins TRBV15 to TRBJ2-1; D may be TRBD2 (6 bases). V was shortened by 1 base and J by 6 bases, with 13 bases between the two germline ends. CDR3 length: 15 residues. The germline V gene has CDR1 LNHNV and CDR2 YYDKDF (reference sequence). The CDR3 loop reads CATSRGGRGTNEQFF. DNA of the CDR3: TGTGCCACCAGCAGAGGAGGGCGGGGTACCAATGAGCAGTTCTTC.

The rearrangement uses TRBV6-5 and TRBJ1-2, with D possibly TRBD1 on 6 matching bases. Trimming cost V 4 bases and J 7 bases, with 16 bases left between them. The germline V gene encodes CDR1 MNHEY and CDR2 SVGAGI. This CDR3 region has 14 residues. CDR3 DNA sequence: TGTGCCAGCAGTTTCTTCGGGGGGGCGCTTGGCTACACCTTC. Its protein product is CASSFFGGALGYTF.

This clone was seen only once. The chain combines TRBV19 with TRBJ1-1, with 9 bases matching TRBD1. The trim removed 5 bases at V and 7 bases at J, leaving 2 bases unmatched. The CDR3 sequence is 12 residues long. Germline V gives CDR1 LNHDA, CDR2 SQIVND (reference sequence). CDR3 in amino acids: CASSPDRGEAFF. The CDR3 region has the DNA TGTGCCAGTAGTCCGGACAGGGGTGAAGCTTTCTTT.

The chain is built from TRBV5-1 and TRBJ2-7; TRBD1 agrees at 12 bases. The CDR3 covers 14 residues. With 9 bases clipped from V and 6 bases from J, the junction kept 10 bases outside the gene matches. Germline-derived CDR1 and CDR2 are SGHRS and YFSETQ. This chain's CDR3 is CATSSGTGGSEQYF. The CDR3 DNA is TGCGCCACCTCCTCGGGGACAGGGGGCTCCGAGCAGTACTTC. Filled out from reference TRBV5-1 and TRBJ2-7, the complete variable domain reads KAGVTQTPRYLIKTRGQQVTLSCSPISGHRSVSWYQQTPGQGLQFLFEYFSETQRNKGNFPGRFSGRQFSNSRSEMNVSTLELGDSALYLCATSSGTGGSEQYFGPGTRLTVT.

V is TRBV25-1 and J is TRBJ1-3; 8 bases are a match to TRBD1. The CDR3 has 14 residues. The germline V gene has CDR1 MGHDK and CDR2 SYGVNS. V dropped 6 bases and J dropped 8; count of bases not matched to a gene: 9. In DNA, the CDR3 is TGTGCCAGCAGAGGGGGTCAGGGGGCATACACCATATATTTT. This codes for CASRGGQGAYTIYF. The variable domain in full, with the rest retrieved from reference TRBV25-1 and TRBJ1-3, is EADIYQTPRYLVIGTGKKITLECSQTMGHDKMYWYQQDPGMELHLIHYSYGVNSTEKGDLSSESTVSRIRTEHFPLTLESARPSHTSQYLCASRGGQGAYTIYFGEGSWLTVV.